This T cell receptor (beta chain) was found in a study of cytomegalovirus exposure and HLA in healthy donors (TCRdb year 2017). Looking at the study overall: An earlier analysis of about 560 of the donors reported about 300 Gb of sequence data and around 120 million unique TCR beta sequences obtained from around 190 million T cells. Among the roughly 400 genotyped donors, approximately 81% belonged to the genetic ancestry cluster associated with self-reported Caucasian donors. The study combined high-throughput TCR immunosequencing, statistical association of individual TCRs with disease status, and machine learning to predict cytomegalovirus infection status. Donor age, sex, ethnicity and CMV serostatus were collected together with the repertoire data. In an earlier analysis of 587 of the donors, high-throughput TCR beta sequencing was used to judge whether each TCR beta V gene segment behaved as functional or pseudogenic. Roughly 300 gigabases of sequencing data and roughly 80 million unique TCR sequences made up an early release that covered 640 HLA-typed donors. The later analysis used no new phenotypic data to find candidate immune exposures, relying instead on TCR beta sequences and their occurrence across donors. A handful of DR-DQ haplotypes were treated as single units for association and clustering because of strong linkage in the cohort. Genome-wide SNP genotypes for about 65% of the 666 donors were used in a later genetic analysis, which treated that subset as a discovery cohort. To study patterns of TCR occurrence, a later analysis re-analyzed previously published TCR beta repertoires from around 670 donors and added high-resolution HLA genotyping. Along with the approximately 700-subject first cohort, a separate validation cohort of about 110 different subjects was used. HLA typing covered class I and class II loci at four-digit resolution. Every discovery cohort repertoire had been produced on one sequencing platform. The aim of the study was to test whether cataloging public T cell receptors could identify signatures of past pathogen exposure. Using immunosequencing, the study profiled T cell repertoires from 666 subjects and related those repertoires to cytomegalovirus serostatus. Typing coverage differed by locus: A, B, C, DRB1 and DQB1 were typed in roughly 620-630 donors, DQA1 in about 560, DPA1 in around 610, and DPB1 in around 490. Among 300 to 450 genotyped donors of the cohort, an average of roughly 240,000 unique TCR beta nucleotide sequences were sequenced per donor, around 20% of them non-productive. What the study reported, not specific to this receptor: A later genetic analysis associated a missense DCLRE1C variant with V-gene and J-gene trimming of TCR beta chains, and an independent cohort replicated the association. Linkage disequilibrium might explain the correlated functional status among segregating V segments, but an unknown experimental factor could not be excluded. When HLA alleles, especially DR and DQ, strongly co-occurred, attributing TCR associations to individual alleles was difficult. Specific HLA alleles were associated with 15,000 to 20,000 TCR beta sequences at a false discovery rate of 0.05 in a later analysis. The authors suggested that the approach could potentially be generalized to other disease states and immunological phenotypes. HLA typing was unavailable for some donors at each locus, so association tests used only the typed subset. Most CMV-associated TCR beta chains appeared to be HLA-restricted in a later analysis, and the HLA associations seemed to be driven largely by CMV exposure. The study listed over 150 TCR beta chains as associated with cytomegalovirus. Immune exposure information for the cohort was limited to CMV serostatus. A further reported finding was that TCR beta sequences accurately predicted the HLA-A and HLA-B alleles for most subjects in the first cohort. Sequencing depth was assumed to be roughly uniform across donors in the presence/absence analyses, though that assumption may not hold. Some IMGT-functional V segments, including TRBV6-2 and TRBV6-3, could not be distinguished by the 87-base-pair reads and were therefore excluded. In an earlier analysis of about 540 of the donors, most TCR beta V segments were observed in productive rearrangements about 87% or about 30% of the time, broadly matching IMGT annotations. While some public TCRs were present in many individuals, most TCR sequences turned up only very rarely across donors. In a later analysis, TCR association rates were found to vary across HLA loci, with the most associated TCRs seen for DRB1 alleles and the fewest for HLA-C alleles. According to a later genetic analysis, donors in an Asian-associated ancestry cluster had fewer N-insertions in productive TCRs than the roughly 670-donor mean. A cluster of highly shared sequence variants was judged likely to be a technical artifact of the sequencing pipeline. In vitro tests confirmed that a few of the cytomegalovirus-associated TCR beta chains recognize cytomegalovirus antigens. The earlier analysis of nearly 600 of the donors excluded some 15 rarely observed V segments, including chromosome 9 orphons, because counts were too low. According to a later analysis, parvovirus B19, influenza, CMV and Epstein-Barr virus appeared linked to several top co-occurrence clusters. In this cohort, only TCR beta chains were sequenced, and detectable features were limited by the absence of alpha or paired-chain data. In a later analysis, HLA-associated TCR beta chains showed more clonal expansion and lower generation probabilities than non-associated chains that were equally common. The classifier was reported to diagnose cytomegalovirus status with high specificity and sensitivity in both the original cohort and the validation cohort.

Preparation of the library involved the immunoSEQ multiplex PCR assay. A mixture of 60 forward primers for TCR Vbeta segments and 13 reverse primers for TCR Jbeta segments was used in the multiplex PCR. The CDR3 region of rearranged TCR beta genes was amplified from genomic DNA by a multiplex PCR assay. The Illumina HiSeq System was used to sequence the amplified TCR beta libraries as 87-base-pair reads. Under the source paper's analysis protocol: A later analysis counted 75 million to 100 million unique TCR beta chains across the 650 to 700 repertoires, and about 10 million of these chains were shared by at least two donors. Raw reads were error-corrected and collapsed into unique sequences with a nearest-neighbor algorithm that merged closely related sequences to remove PCR and sequencing errors. CDR3 sequences were aligned to IMGT reference sequences to assign V, D and J gene segments. For a sequence to be retained, at least a six-nucleotide match to both a V gene segment and a J gene segment was required. Rearrangements were called productive when the CDR3 lacked stop codons and stayed in frame with V and J; all others were non-productive. CDR3 was defined by IMGT convention, running from the second conserved V-encoded cysteine to the conserved J-encoded phenylalanine. In an earlier analysis of some 550 of the donors, sequences lacking an unambiguous match to a single V gene segment were excluded. In an earlier analysis of approximately 550 of the donors, V segments were called functional above 56.7% productive rearrangements and were called segregating when the between-donor standard deviation exceeded 5%. A statistical classification framework was built to diagnose cytomegalovirus status from the catalog of TCR beta chain sequences. In a later analysis, V and J genes were assigned by comparing TCR nucleotide sequences against IMGT/GENE-DB human TR gene sequences. Using the TCRdist pipeline, a later analysis assigned CDR3 sequences along with most-parsimonious VDJ recombination scenarios. A later analysis defined each TCR beta chain by its CDR3 amino acid sequence plus V-gene family, and excluded reads lacking a unique V-gene family. In a later analysis, fewer than 650 highly shared, low-generation-probability nucleotide sequences were removed to address suspected cross-contamination and a sequencing artifact. In a later analysis, a clonal expansion index for each public chain was calculated from normalized within-repertoire ranks of inferred template counts. A later analysis computed generation probabilities with a VDJ recombination model fitted to out-of-frame rearrangements, and checked the results against IGoR. Hypergeometric tests were used in a later analysis to score TCR-TCR, TCR-HLA and TCR-CMV co-occurrence, with a repertoire-size bias correction applied to the TCR pairs. In a later analysis, false discovery rates were estimated by permuting HLA or CMV assignments 20 times. In a later analysis, co-occurring TCRs were grouped using DBSCAN, with TCRdist sequence similarity added in when clustering inside HLA-allele-positive subsets. Repertoires with fewer than 30,000 or more than 120,000 public chains were left out of co-occurrence clustering, as were about 5 repertoires with anomalous nucleotide sharing. TCRdb re-hosts the immuneACCESS table, in-frame sequences only. Its copies lack some clones; in the studies checked, an unresolved V gene accounts for under half of them, and the cause for the rest is not known. That table furnishes V, J and clone size, whereas the DNA furnished D and trimming. This sample holds some 120,000 clones; about 74% were observed only once. The top ten hold 4% to 5.5% of the sample.

The cohort consisted of 666 healthy bone marrow donors. All cohort members were sampled while nominally healthy, although unrecorded immune exposures were likely present. The donor was CMV seropositive and was included in the group of 250 to 350 seropositive cohort members. Every donor gave a peripheral blood sample, and the peripheral blood mononuclear cells from that sample were used for TCR beta sequencing. Genomic DNA was extracted from the blood cell samples with the Qiagen DNeasy Blood Extraction Kit. Via the germline V gene, CDR1 is SGHTA and CDR2 FQGNSA. Here V drops 9 bases and J drops 4 bases, and the junction holds 5 bases not matched to any gene. The CDR3 measures 13 amino acids from cysteine to phenylalanine. Only the CDR3 DNA is retained, 39 bases long and in frame from the first base. Worth noting for this clone: Its antigen target is currently unknown. Within one base of it there is no much larger clone, and no base qualities were kept.

The chain couples TRBV7-2 to TRBJ2-7, and TRBD1 aligns with 11 junction nucleotides. This TCR came from a man under 40 in good health and CMV-seropositive. The sequencing sample was made of PBMCs. The CDR3 in this case is CASSGTGGYEQYF. DNA sequence: TGTGCCAGTTCCGGGACAGGGGGTTACGAGCAGTACTTC. With all but the CDR3 taken from the reference TRBV7-2 and TRBJ2-7 genes, the full variable domain is: GAGVSQSPSNKVTEKGKDVELRCDPISGHTALYWYRQSLGQGLEFLIYFQGNSAPDKSGLPSDRFSAERTGGSVSTLTIQRTQQEDSAVYLCASSGTGGYEQYFGPGTRLTVT.